This TCR beta chain was identified during a study of T cell responses to AZD1222 COVID-19 vaccine. General observations from the study: Spike-spanning, vaccine-associated CD4 TCRs were dominant at 160-218 and 743-854. Scientists sampled the repertoires only once the peak T cell response had passed. Spike-specific TCR breadth and depth rose after two AZD1222 doses. Nearly half of unique spike-specific TCRs reportedly avoided B.1.351 and B.1.1.7 mutated regions.

As to this clone: Its antigen remains unidentified.

V trimming: 4 bases; J trimming: 2 bases; junction bases outside the gene matches: 8. CDR1 is SGHKS and CDR2 is YYEKEE in the germline V gene (reference sequence). The CDR3 length is 15 residues. The table came from immunoSEQ multiplex PCR; TCRdb's copy has only in-frame clones and leaves some out. The sample lists some 110,000 clones; just over 85% were seen once. The specimen comprised peripheral blood, sampled on day 0 of AZD1222 vaccination. The TCR sequence derives from an adult in good health. The V call is TRBV5-5, the J call TRBJ2-5; 7 nucleotides align to TRBD1. CDR3 sequence (DNA): TGTGCCAGCAGCACCCCGGGACAGCTACAAGAGACCCAGTACTTC. Translated, it gives CASSTPGQLQETQYF.